This is a list of T cell receptor beta chains from one sample in a study of CD8+ T cells in alopecia areata. Some clones are missing from TCRdb's copy, which holds only in-frame ones; the method was immunoSEQ multiplex PCR. The sample comprises 200,000 to 250,000 clones, roughly 56% of which are singletons, and 1.6% rests with the top ten. The sample consisted of CD4+ T cells sorted from blood, taken at week 4, from a patient treated with tofacitinib. These receptors were taken from a human donor with alopecia areata. Both conserved end residues are part of each CDR3. The D gene is left open where the match is weak. Clone size is stated in some rows and not others, as once, few, many or a class when expanded.

v_gene	j_gene	abundance	d_gene	CDR3nt	CDR3aa
TRBV19	TRBJ2-1	many	TRBD1	TGTGCCAGTAGTATTATTGACAGGGGCCACAATGAGCAGTTCTTC	CASSIIDRGHNEQFF
TRBV2	TRBJ1-2	-	-	TGTGCCAGCAGTGATGGGCAGGGTTATGGCTACACCTTC	CASSDGQGYGYTF
TRBV13	TRBJ2-7	-	-	TGTGCCAGCAGCTTATTCGGCCGGACCTACGAGCAGTACTTC	CASSLFGRTYEQYF
TRBV5-6	TRBJ1-2	many	-	TGTGCCAGCAGCTCGCCGGGGAGGGCCGGGAATGGCTACACCTTC	CASSSPGRAGNGYTF
TRBV28	TRBJ2-6	few	-	TGTGCCAGCACTCCCCCTGGGGCCAACGTCCTGACTTTC	CASTPPGANVLTF
TRBV7-2	TRBJ2-7	-	-	TGTGCCAGCAGCCCCGGGACCCGAGCCTACGAGCAGTACTTC	CASSPGTRAYEQYF
TRBV11-2	TRBJ2-7	many	-	TGTGCCAGCAGCTTAACCGGGACATCTTCCGAGCAGTACTTC	CASSLTGTSSEQYF
TRBV14	TRBJ2-4	-	-	TGTGCCAGCAGCCAAGATCACAGAAACATTCAGTACTTC	CASSQDHRNIQYF
TRBV6-5	TRBJ1-1	-	TRBD1	TGTGCCAGCAGTTACCATTTACAGGGGATCACTGAAGCTTTCTTT	CASSYHLQGITEAFF
TRBV2	TRBJ2-3	-	-	TGTGCCAGCACCTTGGAGTACGGGACAGATACGCAGTATTTT	CASTLEYGTDTQYF
TRBV7-9	TRBJ1-5	once	-	TGTGCCAGCAGCTTACGGGGTAACAATCAGCCCCAGCATTTT	CASSLRGNNQPQHF
TRBV30	TRBJ2-5	-	-	TGTGCCGGGACACAACACCAAGAGACCCAGTACTTC	CAGTQHQETQYF
TRBV29-1	TRBJ2-3	few	-	TGCAGCGTGACAGGATTACGCGAGGGGAGCACAGATACGCAGTATTTT	CSVTGLREGSTDTQYF
TRBV7-3	TRBJ1-5	-	-	TGTGCCAGCAGCTTAAGTCCTGATCAGCCCCAGCATTTT	CASSLSPDQPQHF
TRBV25-1	TRBJ1-1	-	-	TGTGCCAGCAGTGAGACCGGGGGCGGAGAGGAAGCTTTCTTT	CASSETGGGEEAFF
TRBV9	TRBJ1-5	once	-	TGTGCCAGCAGCGTAGATCTAGGTCAGCCCCAGCATTTT	CASSVDLGQPQHF
TRBV4-3	TRBJ2-7	-	-	TGCGCCAGCAGCCAAGATTGGGGGTCCGAGCAGTACTTC	CASSQDWGSEQYF
TRBV30	TRBJ1-1	-	TRBD1	TGTGCCTGGAGTACCGGGACAGGACCCAACACTGAAGCTTTCTTT	CAWSTGTGPNTEAFF
TRBV4-1	TRBJ1-5	-	TRBD1	TGCGCCAGCAGCCAAGATAGGCAGGGGGAGAATTCTCGGAATCAGCCCCAGCATTTT	CASSQDRQGENSRNQPQHF
TRBV25-1	TRBJ1-2	-	TRBD1	TGTGCCAGCAGTGAATCCTTGGGACAGGTCAACTATGGCTACACCTTC	CASSESLGQVNYGYTF
TRBV4-3	TRBJ1-1	once	-	TGCGCCAGCAGCCAAGATGGAGGAGGTGGGTCTTTCTTT	CASSQDGGGGSFF
TRBV2	TRBJ1-1	-	-	TGTGCCAGCAGTGAACTAGGGGGAAACACTGAAGCTTTCTTT	CASSELGGNTEAFF
TRBV6-1	TRBJ2-7	-	-	TGTGCCAGCAGTGTTAGAGGTTCAGGCTACGAGCAGTACTTC	CASSVRGSGYEQYF
TRBV12-5	TRBJ1-6	once	TRBD1	TGTGCTAGTGGTTTACAGGGGATTTCACCCCTCCACTTT	CASGLQGISPLHF
TRBV6-4	TRBJ2-1	few	-	TGTGCCAGCAGTGACCAAAGCAATGAGCAGTTCTTC	CASSDQSNEQFF
TRBV4-3	TRBJ1-2	few	-	TGCGCCAGCAGCCAAGAATTAGGGGTTGGCTACACCTTC	CASSQELGVGYTF
TRBV2	TRBJ2-5	-	TRBD2	TGTGCCAGCAGCGGACTAGCGGGGGACGAAGAGACCCAGTACTTC	CASSGLAGDEETQYF
TRBV29-1	TRBJ2-4	-	-	TGCAGCGCCGGGGACGCTAAAAACATTCAGTACTTC	CSAGDAKNIQYF
TRBV7-2	TRBJ1-5	-	-	TGTGCCAGCAGCTTCTTCACCAGGGGAGGTCAGCCCCAGCATTTT	CASSFFTRGGQPQHF
TRBV29-1	TRBJ2-3	-	TRBD2	TGCAGCGTTGCACCAACGGGACTAGCGGGGGGGGATACGCAGTATTTT	CSVAPTGLAGGDTQYF
TRBV5-1	TRBJ2-3	-	-	TGCGCCAGCAGCTTGGGGGGCCGGAACACAGATACGCAGTATTTT	CASSLGGRNTDTQYF
TRBV6-6	TRBJ2-7	-	TRBD1	TGTGCCAGCAGTGTTGGACAGGGAAGCCTCTACGAGCAGTACTTC	CASSVGQGSLYEQYF
TRBV6-5	TRBJ1-2	-	-	TGTGCCAGCTGGAGGGAAGGGGGTTATGGCTACACCTTC	CASWREGGYGYTF
TRBV5-8	TRBJ2-4	-	-	TGTGCCAGCAGCTACGACAGTACCAAAAACATTCAGTACTTC	CASSYDSTKNIQYF
TRBV29-1	TRBJ2-1	-	-	TGCAGCGTTCGGCTCCCAAATGAGCAGTTCTTC	CSVRLPNEQFF
TRBV2	TRBJ1-5	-	-	TGTGCCAGCAGCGCAGGGCCAGGGGAGCCCCAGCATTTT	CASSAGPGEPQHF
TRBV6-1	TRBJ2-5	-	-	TGTGCCAGCAGTGGACTAGACGAGACCCAGTACTTC	CASSGLDETQYF
TRBV9	TRBJ2-5	-	-	TGTGCCAGCAGCGTAGAGGGCTCAAATAAAGAGACCCAGTACTTC	CASSVEGSNKETQYF
TRBV29-1	TRBJ2-1	-	-	TGCAGCGTCATTTTCCCGGAGGGGGACCATTACAATGAGCAGTTCTTC	CSVIFPEGDHYNEQFF
TRBV29-1	TRBJ1-2	-	-	TGCAGCGTTGACAGGACAGTGTATGGCTACACCTTC	CSVDRTVYGYTF
TRBV2	TRBJ2-7	-	TRBD1	TGTGCCAGCAGTAGCCCCGGACAGGGCGTCTACGAGCAGTACTTC	CASSSPGQGVYEQYF
TRBV29-1	TRBJ2-5	-	TRBD1	TGCAGCGTTGGGACAGGGGGAGAGACCCAGTACTTC	CSVGTGGETQYF
TRBV9	TRBJ2-7	-	-	TGTGCCAGCAGCCCCCGGGCCCTTTCGTACGAGCAGTACTTC	CASSPRALSYEQYF
TRBV28	TRBJ1-4	many	-	TGTGCCAGCAAATCGGGGGCTAATGAAAAACTGTTTTTT	CASKSGANEKLFF
TRBV9	TRBJ1-5	few	-	TGTGCCAGCAGCGGGGGGCCTAATCAGCCCCAGCATTTT	CASSGGPNQPQHF
TRBV2	TRBJ1-2	-	-	TGTGCCAGCAGTCAACAGGTGTCAACCCCTGTAGCGTCTGGCTACACCTTC	CASSQQVSTPVASGYTF
TRBV19	TRBJ2-2	few	-	TGTGCCAGTACTAGTCCCACCGGGGAGCTGTTTTTT	CASTSPTGELFF
TRBV11-2	TRBJ2-7	few	TRBD2	TGTGCCAGCAGCAGACTAGCGGGGGTGCGTGAGCAGTACTTC	CASSRLAGVREQYF
TRBV25-1	TRBJ2-3	once	-	TGTGCCAGCAGTGCTCCCGGACCCGGGACAAATACGCAGTATTTT	CASSAPGPGTNTQYF
TRBV14	TRBJ2-4	few	-	TGTGCCAGCAGCCAAGAGGGTCTAGGAGGGAGCATTCAGTACTTC	CASSQEGLGGSIQYF
TRBV5-4	TRBJ2-5	-	TRBD2	TGTGCCAGCAGCATGGGGACTAGCGGGGGACAAGAGACCCAGTACTTC	CASSMGTSGGQETQYF
TRBV7-2	TRBJ1-6	-	TRBD1	TGTGCCAGCAGCCCGGGACAGGCGAATTCACCCCTCCACTTT	CASSPGQANSPLHF
TRBV6-5	TRBJ2-7	-	-	TGTGCCAGCAGTTACGCTCACGGGAAAAACCCGGGAGAGCAGTACTTC	CASSYAHGKNPGEQYF
TRBV5-1	TRBJ2-3	-	-	TGCGCCAGCAGCTCCCAGGGCGGGACTGGTACGCGCACAGATACGCAGTATTTT	CASSSQGGTGTRTDTQYF
TRBV7-8	TRBJ2-7	-	-	TGTGCCAGCAGCTTAGACGATTCCTACGAGCAGTACTTC	CASSLDDSYEQYF
TRBV6-6	TRBJ2-1	many	-	TGTGCCAGCAGTTACGGGGGGGCTGTCTACAATGAGCAGTTCTTC	CASSYGGAVYNEQFF
TRBV25-1	TRBJ1-2	-	-	TGTGCCAGCAGTGAAGCAGGGGCTGGCTACACCTTC	CASSEAGAGYTF
TRBV2	TRBJ1-4	-	-	TGTGCCAGCAGTGTGGGGCCAACTAATGAAAAACTGTTTTTT	CASSVGPTNEKLFF
TRBV5-1	TRBJ1-2	-	-	TGCGCCAGCAGCCAACGAGGGATAAACGATGGCTACACCTTC	CASSQRGINDGYTF
TRBV5-1	TRBJ2-4	few	TRBD2	TGCGCCAGCAGCTTGGCGGCGGGGGGCGTGACAGCCAAAAACATTCAGTACTTC	CASSLAAGGVTAKNIQYF